This entry lists 32 T cell receptor beta chains sequenced from one sample in a study of cytotoxic CD8 clonotypes in ibrutinib-treated CLL. Assay used: immunoSEQ multiplex PCR; TCRdb lists only in-frame clones, some missing. The sample includes some 150,000 clones, roughly 80% of them seen just once. Specimen: PBMCs, collected after 12 months of ibrutinib treatment. Receptors originate from a human donor with chronic lymphocytic leukemia.

V usage is TRBV4-3 and J usage is TRBJ2-7; a possible D gene is TRBD1 (5 bases). The CDR3 is 15 amino acids. V lost 0 bases, J lost 5 bases, and 14 bases lay in between. The V gene's germline CDR1 is LGHNA and CDR2 YSLEER. The CDR3 DNA is TGCGCCAGCAGCCAAGACTGGCAGGGAATAGACGAGCAGTACTTC. Residues: CASSQDWQGIDEQYF.

This chain links TRBV7-2 with TRBJ2-7; 9 positions agree with TRBD2. The V gene's germline CDR1 is SGHTA and CDR2 FQGNSA. The V segment lost 5 bases and the J segment 1 base; nucleotides outside the gene matches: 3. The CDR3 is 14 amino acids. Written as DNA, the CDR3 is TGTGCCAGCAGCCGGACTAGCGATTCCTACGAGCAGTACTTC. Translated, it gives CASSRTSDSYEQYF.

This clone has just a few counts. The gene calls are TRBV4-2 and TRBJ1-2, with a weak D call TRBD1 (5 bases). Germline V gene lookup returns CDR1 LGHNA and CDR2 YNFKEQ. The length of the CDR3 is 15 residues. V was pared by 0 bases and J by 4 bases, with 12 bases between. CDR3 DNA sequence: TGTGCCAGCAGCCAAGATTTAACAGGTACCTATGGCTACACCTTC. This gives the protein CASSQDLTGTYGYTF.

Only one count was recorded for this clone. The chain has TRBV28 and TRBJ1-6; possibly TRBD1 for D (5 bases). The CDR3 consists of 15 residues. Germline V gives CDR1 MDHEN, CDR2 SYDVKM. V lost 8 bases and J lost 6, with 17 bases in between. The CDR3 DNA sequence: TGTGCCAGCTGCTCGCAAGGGGCCGGTAATTCACCCCTCCACTTT. Its translation: CASCSQGAGNSPLHF. Full variable domain (missing parts from reference TRBV28 and TRBJ1-6): DVKVTQSSRYLVKRTGEKVFLECVQDMDHENMFWYRQDPGLGLRLIYFSYDVKMKEKGDIPEGYSVSREKKERFSLILESASTNQTSMYLCASCSQGAGNSPLHFGNGTRLTVT.

The CDR3 sequence is CASSGGPGPYEQYF. CDR3 in DNA: TGTGCCAGCAGTGGAGGTCCGGGCCCCTACGAGCAGTACTTC. The chain recombines TRBV27 with TRBJ2-7; perhaps TRBD2 as D (5 bases). The CDR3 loop spans 14 amino acids. V was cut by 5 bases and J by 2 bases, with 13 bases left in between. Germline CDR1 and CDR2: MNHEY and SMNVEV (reference sequence).

CDR3: CASSLSLGNNEQFF. The CDR3 coding sequence is TGTGCCAGCAGCTTAAGTCTCGGAAACAATGAGCAGTTCTTC. The chain uses TRBV7-3 and TRBJ2-1; D remains ambiguous. Trimming removed 1 base at V and 5 bases at J, with 9 bases between. The germline gives CDR1 SGHTA, CDR2 FQGTGA. This CDR3 contains 14 residues. Full variable domain (rest looked up from reference TRBV7-3 and TRBJ2-1): GAGVSQTPSNKVTEKGKYVELRCDPISGHTALYWYRQSLGQGPEFLIYFQGTGAADDSGLPNDRFFAVRPEGSVSTLKIQRTERGDSAVYLCASSLSLGNNEQFFGPGTRLTVL.

V usage is TRBV7-9 and J usage is TRBJ2-5; D not certain. V lost 1 base to trimming and J lost 5 bases, with 5 bases between them. Germline V gene data show CDR1 as SEHNR and CDR2 as FQNEAQ (reference sequence). The CDR3 length is 12 residues. The CDR3 DNA sequence: TGTGCCAGCAGCTTAGTTGTGGAGACCCAGTACTTC. Protein: CASSLVVETQYF.

The V gene is TRBV28, the J gene TRBJ1-1; the D gene is possibly TRBD1 (6 bases). The germline gives CDR1 MDHEN, CDR2 SYDVKM. Trimming cost V 4 bases and J 0 bases, with 9 bases left between them. This CDR3 is built from 14 residues. The CDR3 DNA sequence: TGTGCCAGCAGTTCGGGGGGCGTGAACACTGAAGCTTTCTTT. This codes for CASSSGGVNTEAFF. The full variable domain, with the rest looked up from reference TRBV28 and TRBJ1-1, is DVKVTQSSRYLVKRTGEKVFLECVQDMDHENMFWYRQDPGLGLRLIYFSYDVKMKEKGDIPEGYSVSREKKERFSLILESASTNQTSMYLCASSSGGVNTEAFFGQGTRLTVV.

This clone was found a few times. V is TRBV7-2 and J is TRBJ2-5; the match to TRBD1 covers 10 bases. This CDR3 contains 15 residues. Germline loops: CDR1 SGHTA, CDR2 FQGNSA. The V gene end was trimmed by 5 bases and the J gene end by 2 bases; junction bases not matched to a gene: 5. Here the CDR3 reads CASSRGQGKQETQYF. DNA of the CDR3: TGTGCCAGCAGCCGGGGACAGGGGAAACAAGAGACCCAGTACTTC.

This clone was picked up one time. The chain couples TRBV5-1 to TRBJ2-6, with TRBD1 matching over 8 bases. There are 16 residues in the CDR3. After removal of 3 bases from V and 2 bases from J, the junction contained 4 bases not matched to a gene. Germline V CDR1 and CDR2: SGHRS, YFSETQ. The CDR3 DNA is TGCGCCAGCAGCTCGACAGGGGTGGCTGGGGCCAACGTCCTGACTTTC. Translating it yields CASSSTGVAGANVLTF.

This chain uses TRBV10-2 with TRBJ2-7; D remains unclear. Germline V lookup: CDR1 WSHSY, CDR2 SAAADI. V was shortened by 3 bases and J by 0 bases, with 18 bases between the two germline ends. This CDR3 has 17 residues. The CDR3 region is CASSDPVLGPHSYEQYF. Written as DNA, the CDR3 is TGCGCCAGCAGTGATCCAGTCTTGGGCCCACACTCCTACGAGCAGTACTTC.

The chain couples TRBV15 to TRBJ2-1; 10 positions agree with TRBD1. This CDR3 is 12 amino acids long. J gave up 8 bases and V 8 bases, and 3 bases lay outside the gene matches. CDR1 LNHNV and CDR2 YYDKDF come from the germline V gene (reference sequence). The CDR3 nucleotides read TGTGCCACCGGGACAGGGGCTCATGAGCAGTTCTTC. Translation: CATGTGAHEQFF.

J is TRBJ2-2 and V is TRBV4-1, with 12 nucleotides matching TRBD2. This CDR3 is 17 amino acids long. CDR1 is MGHRA, CDR2 YSYEKL, per germline. After removal of 5 bases from V and 7 bases from J, the junction contained 11 bases not matched to a gene. The CDR3 bases are TGCGCCAGCAGCAGAGGGCCTAGCGGGGGGGCAGGCGGGGAGCTGTTTTTT. It specifies CASSRGPSGGAGGELFF.

The CDR3 loop reads CASSLWSGDETQYF. CDR3 in DNA: TGTGCCAGCAGCTTATGGTCCGGGGACGAGACCCAGTACTTC. The chain couples TRBV7-9 to TRBJ2-5; D tentatively reads TRBD1 or TRBD2 (5 bases each). V was clipped by 2 bases and J by 5 bases, with 12 bases between them. From germline, CDR1 is SEHNR and CDR2 FQNEAQ (reference sequence). The CDR3 has 14 residues.

The rearrangement links TRBV5-3 to TRBJ2-5, with TRBD2 matching 9 bases. TRBV5-3 is an ORF, with its function uncertain. This CDR3 has 15 residues. Germline trimming cut 6 bases from V and 5 bases from J; bases unmatched to any gene: 11. CDR3 coding DNA: TGTGCCAGAACCCATTGGCGGGGGGGTACCGAGACCCAGTACTTC. This translates into CARTHWRGGTETQYF.

V usage is TRBV28 and J usage is TRBJ2-7; no firm D call. Germline assignment: CDR1 MDHEN and CDR2 SYDVKM. V shed 5 bases and J shed 7 bases, with 9 bases lying between them. This CDR3 has 11 residues. The CDR3 bases are TGTGCCAGCAGTACACTTTGGGAGCAGTACTTC. Its protein is CASSTLWEQYF. Full variable domain (rest looked up from reference TRBV28 and TRBJ2-7): DVKVTQSSRYLVKRTGEKVFLECVQDMDHENMFWYRQDPGLGLRLIYFSYDVKMKEKGDIPEGYSVSREKKERFSLILESASTNQTSMYLCASSTLWEQYFGPGTRLTVT.

The V gene is TRBV6-7, the J gene TRBJ2-7, with D possibly matching TRBD2 (5 bases). TRBV6-7 is given ORF status, its function remaining uncertain. V was pared by 2 bases and J by 5 bases, with 22 bases between. The CDR3 loop spans 17 amino acids. This CDR3 is CASSYQHGLVSGNEQYF. In nucleotides, the CDR3 is TGTGCCAGCAGTTACCAACACGGACTGGTTTCGGGGAACGAGCAGTACTTC.

The rearrangement links TRBV7-2 to TRBJ2-5, with a tentative D call TRBD2 (5 bases). Germline lookup yields CDR1 SGHTA and CDR2 FQGNSA. The V and J ends lost 6 bases and 1 base respectively, with 12 bases between them. This CDR3 region has 14 residues. The CDR3 sequence: CASSYGLGQETQYF. The CDR3 coding sequence is TGTGCCAGCAGTTATGGACTGGGCCAAGAGACCCAGTACTTC. Using reference TRBV7-2 and TRBJ2-5 for the parts outside the CDR3, the full variable domain is GAGVSQSPSNKVTEKGKDVELRCDPISGHTALYWYRQSLGQGLEFLIYFQGNSAPDKSGLPSDRFSAERTGGSVSTLTIQRTQQEDSAVYLCASSYGLGQETQYFGPGTRLLVL.

The CDR3 bases are TGTGCCAGCAGCTGGACTAACCAGCCCCAGCATTTT. It yields the protein CASSWTNQPQHF. The V call is TRBV5-8, the J call TRBJ1-5; no firm D call. The germline V gene has CDR1 SGHTS and CDR2 YDEGEE. CDR3 size: 12 residues. Trimming took off 3 bases at V and 7 bases at J, with 8 bases between the two ends.

This clone was counted between two and nine times. This chain connects TRBV28 to TRBJ2-2; D is undetermined. V was clipped by 5 bases and J by 6 bases, with 7 bases between them. Germline assignment: CDR1 MDHEN and CDR2 SYDVKM. This CDR3 spans 12 amino acids. CDR3 region: CASSSPPGELFF. The CDR3 nucleotides are TGTGCCAGCAGTAGCCCTCCCGGGGAGCTGTTTTTT.

The chain links TRBV2 to TRBJ2-7; D perhaps matches TRBD1 (5 bases). The CDR3 is 14 amino acids. CDR1 and CDR2 from the germline V gene are SNHLY and FYNNEI. V lost 6 bases and J 3 bases, leaving 15 bases between the germline ends. CDR3 in DNA: TGTGCCAGCAGGAATTCAGGGATTGGCTACGAGCAGTACTTC. Translating it yields CASRNSGIGYEQYF.

The gene calls are TRBV7-9 and TRBJ2-1, with TRBD1 matching over 8 bases. The trim removed 3 bases at V and 6 bases at J, leaving 4 bases unmatched. CDR3 length: 14 amino acids. The germline CDR1 and CDR2 sequences are SEHNR and FQNEAQ (reference sequence). CDR3: CASSLPGQGNEQFF. CDR3 bases: TGTGCCAGCAGCTTGCCCGGACAGGGCAATGAGCAGTTCTTC.

The rearrangement joins TRBV7-8 to TRBJ2-7; TRBD2 might be the D (7 bases). Germline CDR1 reads SGHVS; CDR2 reads FQNEAQ. V lost 5 bases to trimming and J lost 7 bases, with 18 bases between them. The CDR3 is 14 amino acids. The CDR3 DNA follows: TGTGCCAGCAGCCCACAGGGACTACGTTGGGAGCAGTACTTC. Amino acids: CASSPQGLRWEQYF.

This chain links TRBV5-8 with TRBJ1-4; the D is unclear. V was clipped by 4 bases and J by 4 bases, with 14 bases between them. The CDR3 covers 15 residues. Looked up from germline, CDR1 is SGHTS and CDR2 is YDEGEE. CDR3 sequence reads: CASSLGLGSNEKLFF. For the CDR3, the DNA is TGTGCCAGCAGCCTTGGTTTAGGGAGTAATGAAAAACTGTTTTTT.

The gene calls are TRBV28 and TRBJ1-2; D is unresolved. Germline CDR1 reads MDHEN; CDR2 reads SYDVKM. This CDR3 is 15 amino acids long. Trimming shortened V by 5 bases and J by 2 bases, and 15 bases separated the two germline ends. The CDR3 here is CASSTLGGRNYGYTF. CDR3 DNA: TGTGCCAGCAGTACCCTTGGCGGCAGAAACTATGGCTACACCTTC.

A word on this clone: In the same sample, other DNA sequences code for this CDR3. V usage is TRBV6-5 and J usage is TRBJ1-2; D is unclear. The CDR3 length is 14 residues. The V end lost 4 bases, the J end lost 2 bases, and 11 bases lay between the germline ends. The germline CDR1 and CDR2 sequences are MNHEY and SVGAGI. The CDR3 is CASSSSTGNYGYTF. The CDR3 nucleotides are TGTGCCAGCAGTTCATCAACCGGAAACTATGGCTACACCTTC.

Details on this clone: A read error may explain this, as a much larger clone is one base away. In the same sample, other DNA sequences code for this CDR3. This sequence joins TRBV5-1 and TRBJ2-7, with no clear D. The CDR3 loop spans 14 amino acids. CDR1 and CDR2 from the germline V gene are SGHRS and YFSETQ. V lost 0 bases and J lost 0, with 7 bases in between. CDR3: CASSLDPSSYEQYF. The CDR3 DNA is TGCGCCAGCAGCTTGGACCCCAGCTCCTACGAGCAGTACTTC.

The V and J genes are TRBV18 and TRBJ2-7, with D tentatively TRBD2 (7 bases). V dropped 0 bases and J dropped 2 bases, with 14 bases sitting between them. This CDR3 comprises 16 residues. The germline V gene encodes CDR1 KGHSH and CDR2 LQKENI. The DNA of the CDR3 is TGTGCCAGCTCACCACCGGGGGGGCTAAGTGCCTACGAGCAGTACTTC. Amino acids: CASSPPGGLSAYEQYF.

V and J are TRBV5-6 and TRBJ1-5; D gene unclear. V was shortened by 0 bases and J by 0 bases, with 4 bases between the two germline ends. From germline, CDR1 is SGHDT and CDR2 YYEEEE. The CDR3 consists of 14 residues. CDR3 bases: TGTGCCAGCAGCTTGGCGGGTAGCAATCAGCCCCAGCATTTT. Its protein product is CASSLAGSNQPQHF.

V gene TRBV9 combines with J gene TRBJ2-2, with 12 bases matching TRBD1. J was trimmed by 7 bases and V by 4 bases; bases with no gene match: 5. Germline V gene data show CDR1 as SGDLS and CDR2 as YYNGEE. This CDR3 region has 15 residues. The CDR3 nucleotides are TGTGCCAGCAGCCTCGGGACAGGGGGCATCGGGGAGCTGTTTTTT. Translating it yields CASSLGTGGIGELFF. Combining the CDR3 with reference TRBV9 and TRBJ2-2 gives the whole variable domain DSGVTQTPKHLITATGQRVTLRCSPRSGDLSVYWYQQSLDQGLQFLIQYYNGEERAKGNILERFSAQQFPDLHSELNLSSLELGDSALYFCASSLGTGGIGELFFGEGSRLTVL.

This clone was seen more than once but under ten times. The DNA of the CDR3 is TGTGCCAGCAGCTGGGGACTAGCGGGGGCCACCGGGGAGCTGTTTTTT. Its protein is CASSWGLAGATGELFF. This sequence joins TRBV5-4 and TRBJ2-2; 14 nucleotides line up with TRBD2. The junction had 2 bases not matched to a gene; V was cut back by 3 bases and J by 4 bases. The CDR3 spans 16 residues. Germline-derived CDR1 and CDR2 are SGHNT and YYREEE (reference sequence).

This chain uses TRBV27 with TRBJ2-1; possibly TRBD1 for D (11 bases). Germline V gives CDR1 MNHEY, CDR2 SMNVEV (reference sequence). The germline V and J ends were trimmed by 0 bases and 2 bases, with 35 bases remaining between them. The CDR3 loop spans 24 amino acids. As DNA, the CDR3 is TGTGCCAGCAGTTTATCGCGCAGGACAGGGGGCCTAATTCCTAGCGGGGGCACCTACAATGAGCAGTTCTTC. Amino acids: CASSLSRRTGGLIPSGGTYNEQFF.